The following is a T cell receptor (beta chain) sequence with its context. This specimen comes from a study of blood T cell repertoires in COVID-19. Background on the study: Acute and convalescent COVID-19 samples came from the United States, Italy and Spain. PBMCs, B-cell-depleted T cells, or T cells were the source of the cDNA or gDNA that made up the material.

Produced via immunoSEQ multiplex PCR; TCRdb's table is partial and in-frame only. The sample includes 400,000 to 450,000 clones, 80% to 95% of them seen just once. From germline, CDR1 is MNHEY and CDR2 SMNVEV (reference sequence). With 6 bases removed from V and 5 bases from J, the gap between germline ends came to 20 bases. The CDR3 totals 16 residues. This chain connects TRBV27 to TRBJ2-1, with a tentative D call TRBD1 (6 bases). This TCR was recovered from a man aged 18 to 30 who had recovered from COVID-19. The sample taken for sequencing was PBMCs or T cells enriched from blood (not recorded which). This CDR3 is CASSQPTGISHNEQFF. For the CDR3, the DNA is TGTGCCAGCAGCCAACCTACAGGGATTAGCCACAATGAGCAGTTCTTC.